Each of the 14 T cell receptor beta chains below was sequenced from the same sample in a study of regulatory T cells in long-lasting Graves disease. Time point: newly diagnosed GD, antithyroid drugs for less than 3 months. The TCR library was made from RNA extracted from PBMCs. iRepertoire HTBI primers and Arm-PCR of CDR3 regions built TCR beta libraries. TCRdb re-analysed the multiplex PCR reads in MiXCR, keeping a single row per CDR3 protein. The sample yields roughly 610,000 distinct CDR3 sequences, 15% to 20% seen once. The same data also went into a second study, on T cells in Graves' hyperthyroidism and ophthalmopathy.

This material consisted of peripheral blood mononuclear cells (PBMCs), taken at new diagnosis, from a patient treated with antithyroid drugs. These receptors originate from a man between 18 and 29 years old with Graves disease.

This clonotype was detected many times. The gene calls are TRBV7-8 and TRBJ2-1, with 13 positions matching TRBD2. The CDR3 is made up of 20 amino acids. Germline V gives CDR1 SGHVS, CDR2 FQNEAQ. Trimming took 5 bases from V and 6 from J; bases not matched to a gene: 19. DNA of the CDR3: TGTGCCAGCAGCCCGGAGGGACTAGCGGGAAGGAGGGGACTGGGCAATGAGCAGTTCTTC. Protein product: CASSPEGLAGRRGLGNEQFF.

This chain uses TRBV12-3 or TRBV12-4 with TRBJ2-7; 10 bases are a match to TRBD2. The CDR3 has 15 amino acids. J was trimmed by 5 bases and V by 7 bases; bases with no gene match: 11. The CDR3 nucleotides are TGTGCCAGCACCACCCCGGAGCGGGAGGGCCACGAGCAGTACTTC. This gives the protein CASTTPEREGHEQYF.

This clonotype was counted ten times or more. V and J are TRBV6-2 or TRBV6-3 and TRBJ2-1, with 8 bases identical to TRBD2. CDR1 and CDR2 from the germline V gene are MNHEY and SVGEGT. This CDR3 is 16 amino acids long. The ends lost 6 bases at V and 6 bases at J; junction bases unmatched: 13. CDR3 region: CASRLTSAVGANEQFF. Here the CDR3 DNA reads TGTGCCAGCAGGCTGACTAGCGCTGTGGGGGCCAATGAGCAGTTCTTC.

In its sample, this clonotype was seen a few times. One junction end disagrees with the germline gene, perhaps due to a read error. The V gene is TRBV15, the J gene TRBJ2-1, with 7 bases matching TRBD1. Germline CDR1 and CDR2: LNHNV and YYDKDF (reference sequence). The CDR3 has 14 residues. The CDR3 DNA reads TGTGCCACCAGCAGTGCCGGGACAGCCTTATTCCAGATCTTC. Amino acids: CATSSAGTALFQIF.

This clonotype was picked up a small number of times. CDR3 region: CSVEKGGGDEQYF. CDR3 nucleotide sequence: TGCAGCGTTGAAAAGGGGGGCGGGGACGAGCAGTACTTC. The chain joins TRBV29-1 to TRBJ2-7; D tentatively fits TRBD1 or TRBD2 (6 bases each). The length of the CDR3 is 13 residues. The V gene lost 2 bases and the J gene lost 5 bases, with 13 bases spanning the gap. Germline-derived CDR1 and CDR2 are SQVTM and ANQGSEA.

The rearrangement joins TRBV28 to TRBJ1-1, with TRBD1 identical over 12 bases. The germline V gene encodes CDR1 MDHEN and CDR2 SYDVKM. The CDR3 consists of 15 residues. V trimming: 4 bases; J trimming: 4 bases; junction bases outside the gene matches: 4. CDR3 bases: TGTGCCAGCAGTTCCGGGACAGGGGGCTTCACTGAAGCTTTCTTT. Translating it yields CASSSGTGGFTEAFF.

Written as DNA, the CDR3 is TGTGCCAGCAGCAGTACCCAGGGGCAAGAGACCCAGTACTTC. Protein: CASSSTQGQETQYF. The rearrangement uses TRBV4-2 and TRBJ2-5, with D tentatively TRBD1 (6 bases). Trimming took 5 bases from V and 2 from J, leaving 12 bases between them. The germline V gene has CDR1 LGHNA and CDR2 YNFKEQ. The CDR3 spans 14 residues.

This chain joins TRBV20-1 and TRBJ1-6; no reliable D call. Trimming stripped 6 bases from V and 4 bases from J, with 13 bases between. From germline, CDR1 is DFQATT and CDR2 SNEGSKA (reference sequence). The CDR3 spans 14 residues. The CDR3 coding sequence is TGCAGTGCCTCCCCGGGCCCTTATAATTCACCCCTCCACTTT. Translation: CSASPGPYNSPLHF.

Only a few counts were recorded for this clonotype. The rearrangement joins TRBV4-1 to TRBJ2-7; tentatively, D is TRBD2 (6 bases). CDR1 MGHRA and CDR2 YSYEKL come from the germline V gene. With 4 bases removed from V and 6 bases from J, the gap between germline ends came to 13 bases. CDR3 length: 13 amino acids. The CDR3 here is CASSPPTSSEQYF. As DNA, the CDR3 is TGCGCCAGCAGCCCCCCTACTAGCTCCGAGCAGTACTTC.

This clonotype has at least ten counts. The V call is TRBV15, the J call TRBJ1-2; D might be TRBD1 (5 bases). Per the germline V gene, CDR1 is LNHNV and CDR2 is YYDKDF (reference sequence). Trimming shortened V by 4 bases and J by 0 bases, and 12 bases separated the two germline ends. The CDR3 has 15 residues. The CDR3, as DNA: TGTGCCACCAGCACCTACGGGGCGACTAACTATGGCTACACCTTC. The encoded protein is CATSTYGATNYGYTF.

This clonotype was found a few times. The genes are TRBV11-3 and TRBJ1-1; D is unclear. V lost 5 bases, J lost 0 bases, and 7 bases lay in between. This CDR3 has 13 amino acids. CDR1 and CDR2 from the germline V gene are SGHNT and YENEEA. This CDR3 is CASSEGMNTEAFF. The CDR3 bases are TGTGCCAGCAGCGAGGGAATGAACACTGAAGCTTTCTTT. Together with reference TRBV11-3 and TRBJ1-1, the CDR3 gives the full variable domain: EAGVVQSPRYKIIEKKQPVAFWCNPISGHNTLYWYLQNLGQGPELLIRYENEEAVDDSQLPKDRFSAERLKGVDSTLKIQPAELGDSAVYLCASSEGMNTEAFFGQGTRLTVV.

This clonotype was observed at least ten times. V and J are TRBV3-1 and TRBJ1-2; tentative D call: TRBD1 (5 bases). V lost 5 bases and J lost 3, with 7 bases in between. The CDR3 has 12 amino acids. CDR1 LGHDT and CDR2 YNNKEL come from the germline V gene (reference sequence). CDR3 DNA: TGTGCCAGCAGCAGGGGATACTATGGCTACACCTTC. Translated: CASSRGYYGYTF.

Note on this clonotype: It may be a read error: a sequence one base away is much more abundant. This sequence joins TRBV20-1 and TRBJ1-1; the match to TRBD1 covers 7 bases. With 1 base clipped from V and 5 bases from J, the junction kept 7 bases outside the gene matches. Germline V CDR1 and CDR2: DFQATT, SNEGSKA (reference sequence). The CDR3 totals 14 residues. DNA for the CDR3: TGCAGTGCTAGAGGTTTACAGGGGCGGACTGAAGCTTTCTTT. Encoded protein: CSARGLQGRTEAFF.

This clonotype was seen ten or more times. The V gene is TRBV28, the J gene TRBJ2-1; D gene ambiguous. V dropped 4 bases and J dropped 9 bases, with 7 bases sitting between them. From germline, CDR1 is MDHEN and CDR2 SYDVKM. The CDR3 is 11 amino acids. The CDR3 here is CASSWGPEQFF. As DNA, the CDR3 is TGTGCCAGCAGTTGGGGTCCTGAGCAGTTCTTC.